This TCR beta chain originates from a study of blood T cell repertoires in COVID-19. Method: immunoSEQ multiplex PCR; TCRdb's copy keeps in-frame clones and lacks some. The sample records roughly 300,000 clones, approximately 84% being singletons. Germline lookup yields CDR1 LGHDT and CDR2 YNNKEL (reference sequence). The CDR3 is 15 amino acids. Trimming removed 3 bases from V and 7 bases from J, with 15 bases in between. Sequencing used peripheral blood. The chain has TRBV3-1 (or the pseudogene TRBV3-2) and TRBJ1-4; a weak D match, TRBD1 (6 bases). This TCR came from a human donor with COVID-19, enrolled during active disease. The donor label of this sample is uncertain. The CDR3 loop reads CASSQSGVGAEKLFF. The CDR3 DNA sequence: TGTGCCAGCAGCCAGTCAGGGGTAGGAGCTGAAAAACTGTTTTTT.